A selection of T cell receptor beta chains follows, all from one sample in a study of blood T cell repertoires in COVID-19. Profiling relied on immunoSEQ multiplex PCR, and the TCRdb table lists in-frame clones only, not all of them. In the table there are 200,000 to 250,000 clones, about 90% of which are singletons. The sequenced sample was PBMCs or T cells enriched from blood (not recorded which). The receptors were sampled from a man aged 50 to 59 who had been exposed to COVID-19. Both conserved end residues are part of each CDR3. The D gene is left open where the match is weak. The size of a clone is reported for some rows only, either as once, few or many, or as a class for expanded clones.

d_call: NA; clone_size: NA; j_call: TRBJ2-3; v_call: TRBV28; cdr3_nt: TGTGCCAGCAAGAGGAGGGATACGCAGTATTTT; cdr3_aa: CASKRRDTQYF
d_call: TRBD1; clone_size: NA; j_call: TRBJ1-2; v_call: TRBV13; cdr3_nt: TGTGCCAGCAGCCATTCCACGGCACCCGGGACAGGGGGCGTCTATGGCTACACCTTC; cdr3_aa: CASSHSTAPGTGGVYGYTF
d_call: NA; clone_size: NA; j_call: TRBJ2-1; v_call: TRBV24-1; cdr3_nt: TGTGCCACCAGTGACCCCGGGACAGAGCAGTTCTTC; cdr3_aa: CATSDPGTEQFF
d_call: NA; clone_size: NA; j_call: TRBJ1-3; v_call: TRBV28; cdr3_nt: TGTGCCAGCAGTCCCCAGGGGTCTGGAAACACCATATATTTT; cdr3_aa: CASSPQGSGNTIYF
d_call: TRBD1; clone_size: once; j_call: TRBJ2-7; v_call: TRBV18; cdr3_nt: TGTGCCAGCTTACCGGGACAGGGTACCCCCTACGAGCAGTACTTC; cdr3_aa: CASLPGQGTPYEQYF
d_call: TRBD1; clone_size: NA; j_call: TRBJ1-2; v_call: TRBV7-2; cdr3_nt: TGTGCCAGCAGCTCGGGGACAGGGGGCGCGGGTGGCTACACCTTC; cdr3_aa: CASSSGTGGAGGYTF
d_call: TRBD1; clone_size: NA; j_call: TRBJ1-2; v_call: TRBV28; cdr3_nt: TGTGCCAGCAGCGTGGTCTACAGGGGGGACAACTATGGCTACACCTTC; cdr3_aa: CASSVVYRGDNYGYTF
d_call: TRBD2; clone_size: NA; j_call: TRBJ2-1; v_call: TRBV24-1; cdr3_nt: TGTGCCACCAGTGATGCCGCGGGAGGATCCTACAATGAGCAGTTCTTC; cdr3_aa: CATSDAAGGSYNEQFF
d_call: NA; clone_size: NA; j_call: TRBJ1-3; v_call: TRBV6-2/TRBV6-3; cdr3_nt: TGTGCCAGCAGTTTTACAGGGTTATCGTCTTGGGACTCTGGAAACACCATATATTTT; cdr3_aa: CASSFTGLSSWDSGNTIYF
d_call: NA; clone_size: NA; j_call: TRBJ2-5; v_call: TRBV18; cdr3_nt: TGTGCCAGCTCACCCCTGGGAGGAGAGACCCAGTACTTC; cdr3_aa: CASSPLGGETQYF
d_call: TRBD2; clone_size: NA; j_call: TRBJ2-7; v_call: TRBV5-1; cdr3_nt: TGCGCCAGCAGCTTGGGGACTAGCTCAACCTACGAGCAGTACTTC; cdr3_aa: CASSLGTSSTYEQYF
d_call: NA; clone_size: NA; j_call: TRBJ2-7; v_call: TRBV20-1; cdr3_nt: TGCAGTGCTCGGTCACCCTACGAGCAGTACTTC; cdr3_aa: CSARSPYEQYF
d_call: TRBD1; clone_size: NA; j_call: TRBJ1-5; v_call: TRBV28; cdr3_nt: TGTGCCAGCAGTTTATCGAAGGGGACAGGGGGCAATCAGCCCCAGCATTTT; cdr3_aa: CASSLSKGTGGNQPQHF
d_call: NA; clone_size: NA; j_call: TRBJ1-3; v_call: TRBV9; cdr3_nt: TGTGCCAGCAGCGGAGGACTCTCTGGAAACACCATATATTTT; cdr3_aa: CASSGGLSGNTIYF
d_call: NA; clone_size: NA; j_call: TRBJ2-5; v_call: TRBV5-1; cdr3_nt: TGCGCCAGCAGCTTGGAGAGTCTTCACGAGACCCAGTACTTC; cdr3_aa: CASSLESLHETQYF
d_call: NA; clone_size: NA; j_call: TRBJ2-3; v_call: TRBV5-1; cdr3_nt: TGCGCCAGCAGCCTCGTGGCGACAGGCCCCACAGATACGCAGTATTTT; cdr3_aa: CASSLVATGPTDTQYF
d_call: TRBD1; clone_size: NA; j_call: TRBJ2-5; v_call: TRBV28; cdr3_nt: TGTGCCAGCAGCTGGACAGGGCTCCAAGAGACCCAGTACTTC; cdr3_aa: CASSWTGLQETQYF
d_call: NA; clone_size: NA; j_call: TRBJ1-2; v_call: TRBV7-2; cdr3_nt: TGTGCCAGCAGCTTCGGCGGGAGTGCGACATATGGCTACACCTTC; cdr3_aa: CASSFGGSATYGYTF
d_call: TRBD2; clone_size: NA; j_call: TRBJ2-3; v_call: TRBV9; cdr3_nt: TGTGCCAGCAGCGCTTGGGACTACACAGATACGCAGTATTTT; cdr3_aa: CASSAWDYTDTQYF
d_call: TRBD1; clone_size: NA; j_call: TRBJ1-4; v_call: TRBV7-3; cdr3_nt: TGTGCCAGCAGCTTAACCTCGGACAGGGGTTTAGGTTGGACTAATGAAAAACTGTTTTTT; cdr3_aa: CASSLTSDRGLGWTNEKLFF
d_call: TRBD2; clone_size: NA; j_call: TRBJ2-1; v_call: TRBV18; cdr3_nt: TGTGCCAGCTCACCACCGGTAGGCAGCGGGGGACAATACAATGAGCAGTTCTTC; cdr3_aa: CASSPPVGSGGQYNEQFF
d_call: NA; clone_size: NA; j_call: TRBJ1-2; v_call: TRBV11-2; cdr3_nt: TGTGCCAGCAGCTTAGAGGGACTTTATGGCTACACCTTC; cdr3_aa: CASSLEGLYGYTF
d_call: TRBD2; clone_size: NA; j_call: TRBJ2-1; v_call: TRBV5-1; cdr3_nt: TGCGCCAGCAGCATCGCTAGCGGGAGGTTGTACAATGAGCAGTTCTTC; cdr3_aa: CASSIASGRLYNEQFF
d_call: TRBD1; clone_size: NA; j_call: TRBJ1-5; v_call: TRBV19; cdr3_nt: TGTGCCAGTAGGGTTGGACAGGGGGGACATCAGCCCCAGCATTTT; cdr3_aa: CASRVGQGGHQPQHF
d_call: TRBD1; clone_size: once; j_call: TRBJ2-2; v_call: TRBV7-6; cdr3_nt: TGTGCCAGCAGCTTATTTTGGACAGGGGGAATCGGCACCGGGGAGCTGTTTTTT; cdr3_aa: CASSLFWTGGIGTGELFF
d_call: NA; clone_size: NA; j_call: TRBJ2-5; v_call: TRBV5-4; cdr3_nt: TGTGCCAGCAGCCGAGCCCGGCTAGATCAAGAGACCCAGTACTTC; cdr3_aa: CASSRARLDQETQYF